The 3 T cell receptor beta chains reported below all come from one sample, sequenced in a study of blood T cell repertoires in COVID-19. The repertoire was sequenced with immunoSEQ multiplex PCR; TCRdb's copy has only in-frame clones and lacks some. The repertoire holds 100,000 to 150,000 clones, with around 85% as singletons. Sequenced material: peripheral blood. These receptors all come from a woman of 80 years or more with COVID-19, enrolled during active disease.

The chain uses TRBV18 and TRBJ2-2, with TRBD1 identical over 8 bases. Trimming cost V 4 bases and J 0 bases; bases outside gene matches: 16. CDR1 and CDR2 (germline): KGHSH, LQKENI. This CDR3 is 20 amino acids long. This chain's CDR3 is CASSRASVSSGQANTGELFF. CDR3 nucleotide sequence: TGTGCCAGCTCACGGGCGTCGGTCTCTTCGGGACAGGCGAACACCGGGGAGCTGTTTTTT.

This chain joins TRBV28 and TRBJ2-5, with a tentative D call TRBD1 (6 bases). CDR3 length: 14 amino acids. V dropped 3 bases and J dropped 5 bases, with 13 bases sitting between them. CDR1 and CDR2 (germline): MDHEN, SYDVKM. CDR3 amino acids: CASSFAAGEETQYF. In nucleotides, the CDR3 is TGTGCCAGCAGTTTTGCGGCAGGGGAGGAGACCCAGTACTTC.

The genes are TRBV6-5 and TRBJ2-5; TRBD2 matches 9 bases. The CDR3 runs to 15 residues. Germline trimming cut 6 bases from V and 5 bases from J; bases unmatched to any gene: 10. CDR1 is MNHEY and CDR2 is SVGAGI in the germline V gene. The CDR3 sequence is CASSRPTSGAETQYF. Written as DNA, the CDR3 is TGTGCCAGCAGCCGTCCGACTAGCGGTGCGGAGACCCAGTACTTC.